These T cell receptor beta chains were read from a single sample in a study of T cell changes during pregnancy in multiple sclerosis. Clones were read by immunoSEQ multiplex PCR, and TCRdb kept only the in-frame ones, dropping some. In the table there are about 64,000 clones, almost 97% of which are singletons. The source material was CD8+ T cells from peripheral blood mononuclear cells, sampled after pregnancy. These receptors were obtained from a female donor with multiple sclerosis, enrolled in a pregnancy study. Both conserved end residues are part of each CDR3. Fields, in order: D gene, clone size, V gene, J gene, CDR3 DNA, CDR3 protein. A D gene is named only where the DNA matches it firmly. Size values are once, few and many counts, or a class for expanded clones, and some rows have none.

TRBD1	NA	TRBV5-1	TRBJ2-7	TGCGCCAGCAGCTTAAGACAGGGCTACGAGCAGTACTTC	CASSLRQGYEQYF
TRBD1	NA	TRBV5-6	TRBJ2-7	TGTGCCAGCAGCTTGGATCAGGGGGCCTACGAGCAGTACTTC	CASSLDQGAYEQYF
TRBD2	once	TRBV6-5	TRBJ2-1	TGTGCCAGCAGACTAGCGGGAGGTCCCAATGAGCAGTTCTTC	CASRLAGGPNEQFF
TRBD2	NA	TRBV5-6	TRBJ2-1	TGTGCCAGCAGCTCCATTCCGGGACTAGCTTACAATGAGCAGTTCTTC	CASSSIPGLAYNEQFF
NA	NA	TRBV6-5	TRBJ2-7	TGTGCCAGCAGTTACTCGATCACAGGGTCAGGCGAGCAGTACTTC	CASSYSITGSGEQYF
TRBD1	NA	TRBV19	TRBJ1-5	TGTGCCAGTAGACCCGGACAGGGGTACGGACAGCCCCAGCATTTT	CASRPGQGYGQPQHF
NA	NA	TRBV12-5	TRBJ1-2	TGTGCTAGTGGGTCAGGGAGGCGGGCCTACACCTTC	CASGSGRRAYTF
TRBD2	NA	TRBV19	TRBJ2-5	TGTGCCAGTAGCCCCACAGACCCCGGGACTAGCCTACCTCTGGCCCAGTACTTC	CASSPTDPGTSLPLAQYF
NA	NA	TRBV11-2	TRBJ2-7	TGTGCCAGCAGCTTCAATGGGAGGCCTACCTACGAGCAGTACTTC	CASSFNGRPTYEQYF
TRBD2	NA	TRBV28	TRBJ2-5	TGTGCCAGCAGTTCGGTTCGGACTAGCGAACAAGAGACCCAGTACTTC	CASSSVRTSEQETQYF
TRBD1	NA	TRBV7-2	TRBJ1-3	TGTGCCAGCAGCTCTCAGGGGGCTGGAAACACCATATATTTT	CASSSQGAGNTIYF
NA	NA	TRBV19	TRBJ1-1	TGTGCCAGTAGTATGAGTGGTTATTTCACTGAAGCTTTCTTT	CASSMSGYFTEAFF
TRBD2	NA	TRBV19	TRBJ2-1	TGTGCCAGTACCGGGGGGTTCGGTGAGCAGTTCTTC	CASTGGFGEQFF
TRBD1	NA	TRBV11-3	TRBJ2-1	TGTGCCAGCAGCTTGGGACAGGGTGCTTCAACCTACAATGAGCAGTTCTTC	CASSLGQGASTYNEQFF
NA	once	TRBV28	TRBJ2-7	TGTGCCAGCAGTTTACAGCGGAATCGCTACGAGCAGTACTTC	CASSLQRNRYEQYF
NA	NA	TRBV28	TRBJ1-5	TGTGCCAGCATCAAAGTGGGCCAGGGCCTCAATCAGCCCCAGCATTTT	CASIKVGQGLNQPQHF
NA	NA	TRBV28	TRBJ1-1	TGTGCCAGCAGCCTTGAGGGGGATTGGAACACTGAAGCTTTCTTT	CASSLEGDWNTEAFF
NA	once	TRBV5-1	TRBJ2-1	TGCGCCAGCAGATCCCCATCGGGGGAGGAGCAGTTCTTC	CASRSPSGEEQFF
NA	once	TRBV7-9	TRBJ2-7	TGTGCCAGCAGCTTACTTGGCGCAGGGGACTACGAGCAGTACTTC	CASSLLGAGDYEQYF
TRBD1	NA	TRBV7-9	TRBJ1-1	TGTGCCAGCAGCTATCAGCAGGGGGTGGGAGCTTTCTTT	CASSYQQGVGAFF
NA	once	TRBV4-2	TRBJ2-7	TGTGCCAGCAGCCAAGACACCCTAAGCGACCGGAGCTCCTACGAGCAGTACTTC	CASSQDTLSDRSSYEQYF
NA	NA	TRBV10-2	TRBJ2-7	TGCGCCAGCAGTGAGGAGTTGGGACTGGACGAGCAGTACTTC	CASSEELGLDEQYF
TRBD1	NA	TRBV5-4	TRBJ1-1	TGTGCCAGCAGCTTAGAAGACAGGGCTTCTGAAGCTTTCTTT	CASSLEDRASEAFF